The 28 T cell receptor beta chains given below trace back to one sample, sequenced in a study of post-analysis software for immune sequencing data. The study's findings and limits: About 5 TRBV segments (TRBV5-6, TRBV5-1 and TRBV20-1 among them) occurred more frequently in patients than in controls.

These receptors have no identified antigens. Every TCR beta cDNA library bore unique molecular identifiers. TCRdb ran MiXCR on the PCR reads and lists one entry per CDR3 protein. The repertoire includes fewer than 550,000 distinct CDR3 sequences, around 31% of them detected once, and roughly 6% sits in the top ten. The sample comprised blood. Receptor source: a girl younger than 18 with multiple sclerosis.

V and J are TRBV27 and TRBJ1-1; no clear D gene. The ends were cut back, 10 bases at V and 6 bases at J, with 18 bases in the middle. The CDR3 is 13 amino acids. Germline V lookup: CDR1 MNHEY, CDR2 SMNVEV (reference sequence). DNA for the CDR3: TGTGCCAACGGTTCCCGGGGTAACGCTGAAGCTTTCTTT. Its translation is CANGSRGNAEAFF.

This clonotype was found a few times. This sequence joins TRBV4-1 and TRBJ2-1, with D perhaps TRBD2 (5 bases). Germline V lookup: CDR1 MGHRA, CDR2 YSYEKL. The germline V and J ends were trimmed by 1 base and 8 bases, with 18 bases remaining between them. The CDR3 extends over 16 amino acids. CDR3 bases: TGCGCCAGCAGCCAAGGGCTCCCGGGGAGACACGATGAGCAGTTCTTC. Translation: CASSQGLPGRHDEQFF.

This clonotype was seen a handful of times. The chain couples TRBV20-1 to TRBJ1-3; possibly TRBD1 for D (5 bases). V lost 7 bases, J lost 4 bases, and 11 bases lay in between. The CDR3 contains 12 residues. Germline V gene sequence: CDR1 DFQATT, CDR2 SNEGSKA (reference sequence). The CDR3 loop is CSVEGPGNTIYF. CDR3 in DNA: TGCAGTGTTGAGGGGCCAGGAAACACCATATATTTT.

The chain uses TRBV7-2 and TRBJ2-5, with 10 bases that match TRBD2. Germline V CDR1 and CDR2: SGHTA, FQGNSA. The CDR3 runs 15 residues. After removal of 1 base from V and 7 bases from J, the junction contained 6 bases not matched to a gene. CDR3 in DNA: TGTGCCAGCAGCTTAGTCCTAGCGGGGGATGTGACCCAGTACTTC. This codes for CASSLVLAGDVTQYF.

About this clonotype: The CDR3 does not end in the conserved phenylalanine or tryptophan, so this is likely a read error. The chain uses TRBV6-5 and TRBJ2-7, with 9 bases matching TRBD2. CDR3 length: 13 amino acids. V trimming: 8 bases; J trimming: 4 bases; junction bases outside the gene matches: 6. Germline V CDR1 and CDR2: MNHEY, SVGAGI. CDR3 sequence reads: CASSRTSEYEQYI. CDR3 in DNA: TGTGCCAGCTCCCGGACTAGCGAGTACGAGCAGTACATC.

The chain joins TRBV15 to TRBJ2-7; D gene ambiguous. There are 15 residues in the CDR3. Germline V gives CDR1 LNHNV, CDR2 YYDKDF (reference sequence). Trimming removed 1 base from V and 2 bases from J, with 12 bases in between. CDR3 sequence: CATSRAETLPYEQYF. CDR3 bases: TGTGCCACCAGCAGAGCGGAGACTCTGCCCTACGAGCAGTACTTC.

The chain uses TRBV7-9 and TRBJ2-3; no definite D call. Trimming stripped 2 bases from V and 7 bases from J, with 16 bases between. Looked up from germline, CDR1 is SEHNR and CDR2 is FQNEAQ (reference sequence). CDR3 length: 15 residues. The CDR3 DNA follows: TGTGCCAGCAGCTTATCTCGAGACTTTCATTATACGCAGTATTTT. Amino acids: CASSLSRDFHYTQYF.

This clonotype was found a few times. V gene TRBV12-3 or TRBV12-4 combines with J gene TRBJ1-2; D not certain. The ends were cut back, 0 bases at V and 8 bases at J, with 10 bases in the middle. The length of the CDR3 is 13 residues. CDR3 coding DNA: TGTGCCAGCAGTTTAGCGACTGCTGGCGGCTACACCTTC. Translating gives CASSLATAGGYTF.

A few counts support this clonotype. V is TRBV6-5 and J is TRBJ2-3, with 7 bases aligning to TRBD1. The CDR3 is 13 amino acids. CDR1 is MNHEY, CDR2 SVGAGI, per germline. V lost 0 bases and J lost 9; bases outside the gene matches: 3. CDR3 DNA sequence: TGTGCCAGCAGTTACTCGACAGGGACAACGCAGTATTTT. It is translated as CASSYSTGTTQYF.

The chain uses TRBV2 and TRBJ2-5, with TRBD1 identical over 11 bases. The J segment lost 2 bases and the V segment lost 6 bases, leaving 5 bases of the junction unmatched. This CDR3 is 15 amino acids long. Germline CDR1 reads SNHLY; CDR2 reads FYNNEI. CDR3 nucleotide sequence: TGTGCCAGCAGCTCCGGGACAGGGGGTCAAGAGACCCAGTACTTC. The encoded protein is CASSSGTGGQETQYF.

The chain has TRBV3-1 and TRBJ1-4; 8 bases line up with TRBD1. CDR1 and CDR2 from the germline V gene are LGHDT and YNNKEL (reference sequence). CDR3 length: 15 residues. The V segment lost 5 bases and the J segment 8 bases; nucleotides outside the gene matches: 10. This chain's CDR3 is CASSTSQGAREKLFF. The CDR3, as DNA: TGTGCCAGCAGCACGAGCCAGGGGGCGCGAGAAAAACTGTTTTTT.

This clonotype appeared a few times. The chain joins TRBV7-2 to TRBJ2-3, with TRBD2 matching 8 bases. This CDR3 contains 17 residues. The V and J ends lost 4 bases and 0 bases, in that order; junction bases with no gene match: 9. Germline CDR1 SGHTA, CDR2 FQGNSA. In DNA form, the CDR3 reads TGTGCCAGCAGCTCCACTCTTAGCGGGGCTAGCACAGATACGCAGTATTTT. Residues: CASSSTLSGASTDTQYF.

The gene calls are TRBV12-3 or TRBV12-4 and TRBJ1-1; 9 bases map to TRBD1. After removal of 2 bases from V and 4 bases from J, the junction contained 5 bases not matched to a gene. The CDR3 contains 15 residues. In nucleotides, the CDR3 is TGTGCCAGCAGTTTACCGGGACAGGGCAGCACTGAAGCTTTCTTT. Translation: CASSLPGQGSTEAFF.

For the CDR3, the DNA is TGTGCCAGCAGCTTAGTTCCGGGGGCGCCCGGCTACACCTTC. Its translation is CASSLVPGAPGYTF. The chain joins TRBV7-9 to TRBJ1-2, with D tentatively TRBD1 (6 bases). The CDR3 contains 14 residues. Germline CDR1 and CDR2: SEHNR and FQNEAQ (reference sequence). Trimming stripped 1 base from V and 8 bases from J, with 14 bases between.

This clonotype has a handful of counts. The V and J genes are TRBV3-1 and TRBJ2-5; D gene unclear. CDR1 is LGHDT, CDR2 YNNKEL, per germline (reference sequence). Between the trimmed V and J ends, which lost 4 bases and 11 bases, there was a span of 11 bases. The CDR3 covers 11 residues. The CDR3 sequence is CASSPGEEQYF. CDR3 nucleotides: TGTGCCAGCAGCCCCGGCGAGGAGCAGTACTTC.

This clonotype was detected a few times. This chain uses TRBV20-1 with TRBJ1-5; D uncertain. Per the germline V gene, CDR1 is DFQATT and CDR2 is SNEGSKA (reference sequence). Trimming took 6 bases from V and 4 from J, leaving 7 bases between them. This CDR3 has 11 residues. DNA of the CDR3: TGCAGTGCGACTTCTAATCAGCCCCAGCATTTT. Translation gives CSATSNQPQHF.

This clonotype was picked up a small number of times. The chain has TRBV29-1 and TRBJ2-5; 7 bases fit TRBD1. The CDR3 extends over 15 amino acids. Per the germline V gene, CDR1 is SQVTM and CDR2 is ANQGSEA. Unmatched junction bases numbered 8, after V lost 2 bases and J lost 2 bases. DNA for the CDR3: TGCAGCGTTGAAAGGACAGGTTCGGGTCAAGAGACCCAGTACTTC. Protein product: CSVERTGSGQETQYF.

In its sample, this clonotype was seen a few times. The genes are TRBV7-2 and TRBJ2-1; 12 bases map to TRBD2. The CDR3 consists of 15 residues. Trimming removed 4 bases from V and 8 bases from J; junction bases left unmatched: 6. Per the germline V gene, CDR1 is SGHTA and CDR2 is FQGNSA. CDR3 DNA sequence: TGTGCCAGCAGCTCGCTAGCGGGGGGGCCTTATGAGCAGTTCTTC. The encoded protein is CASSSLAGGPYEQFF.

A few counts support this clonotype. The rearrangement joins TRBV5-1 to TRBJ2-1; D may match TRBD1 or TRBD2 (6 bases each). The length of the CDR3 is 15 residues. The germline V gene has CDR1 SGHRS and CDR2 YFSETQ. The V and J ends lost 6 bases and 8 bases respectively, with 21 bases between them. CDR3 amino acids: CASIGSGGERDEQFF. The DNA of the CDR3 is TGCGCCAGCATCGGGTCCGGGGGCGAACGGGATGAGCAGTTCTTC.

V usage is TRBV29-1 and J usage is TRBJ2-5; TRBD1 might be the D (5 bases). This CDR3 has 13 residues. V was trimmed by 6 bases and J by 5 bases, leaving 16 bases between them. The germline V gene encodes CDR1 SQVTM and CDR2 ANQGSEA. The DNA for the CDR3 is TGCAGCGTCGTTGACAGCCCCGATGAGACCCAGTACTTC. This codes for CSVVDSPDETQYF.

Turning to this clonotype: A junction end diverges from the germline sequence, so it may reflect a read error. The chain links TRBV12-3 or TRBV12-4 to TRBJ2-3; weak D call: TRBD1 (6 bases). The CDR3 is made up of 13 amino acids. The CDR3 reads CASNLRQEDTQYF. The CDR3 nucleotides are TGTGCCAGCAATTTAAGACAGGAAGATACGCAGTATTTT.

For the CDR3, the DNA is TGTGCCAGCAGCTCAGGAGGGGTGGACTACGAGCAGTACTTC. Translation: CASSSGGVDYEQYF. This chain uses TRBV7-2 with TRBJ2-5, with TRBD2 as a possible D gene (6 bases). TRBJ2-7 matches the DNA end more closely, so the J call is doubtful. Germline V gene sequence: CDR1 SGHTA, CDR2 FQGNSA. This CDR3 is 14 amino acids long.

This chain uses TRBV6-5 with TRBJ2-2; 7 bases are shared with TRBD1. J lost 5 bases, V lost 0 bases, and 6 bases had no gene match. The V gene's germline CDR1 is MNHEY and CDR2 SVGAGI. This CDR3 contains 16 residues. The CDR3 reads CASSYSEFRGTGELFF. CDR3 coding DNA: TGTGCCAGCAGTTACTCGGAATTCAGGGGGACCGGGGAGCTGTTTTTT.

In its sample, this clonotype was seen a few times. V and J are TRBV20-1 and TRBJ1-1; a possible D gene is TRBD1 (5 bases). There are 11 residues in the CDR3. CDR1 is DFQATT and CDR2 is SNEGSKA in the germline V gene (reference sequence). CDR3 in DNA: TGCATCACGGGGGGTTCTACTGAAGCTTTCTTT. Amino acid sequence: CITGGSTEAFF.

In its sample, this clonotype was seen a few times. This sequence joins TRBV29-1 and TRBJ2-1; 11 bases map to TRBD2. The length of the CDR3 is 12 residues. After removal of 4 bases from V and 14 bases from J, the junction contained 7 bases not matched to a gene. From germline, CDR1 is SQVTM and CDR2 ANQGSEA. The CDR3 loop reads CSVGNLAGGEFF. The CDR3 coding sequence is TGCAGCGTTGGAAACCTAGCGGGGGGTGAGTTCTTC.

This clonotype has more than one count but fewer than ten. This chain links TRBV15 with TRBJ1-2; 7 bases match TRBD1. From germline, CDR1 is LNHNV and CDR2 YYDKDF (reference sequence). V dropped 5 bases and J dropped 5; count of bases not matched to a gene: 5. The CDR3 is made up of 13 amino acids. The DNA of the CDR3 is TGTGCCACCAGCTTAGGGACAGCTTATGGCTACACCTTC. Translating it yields CATSLGTAYGYTF.

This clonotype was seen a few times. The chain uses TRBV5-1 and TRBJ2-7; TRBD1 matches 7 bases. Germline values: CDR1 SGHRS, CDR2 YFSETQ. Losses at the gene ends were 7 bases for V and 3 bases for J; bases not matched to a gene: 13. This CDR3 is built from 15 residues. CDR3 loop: CASRFTGELNYEQYF. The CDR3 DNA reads TGCGCCAGCCGTTTCACAGGGGAGCTGAACTACGAGCAGTACTTC.

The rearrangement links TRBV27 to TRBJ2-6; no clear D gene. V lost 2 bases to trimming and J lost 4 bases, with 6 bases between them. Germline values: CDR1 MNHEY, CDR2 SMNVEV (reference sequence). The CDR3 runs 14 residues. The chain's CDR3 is CASSLGWGANVLTF. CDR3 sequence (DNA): TGTGCCAGCAGTTTAGGGTGGGGGGCCAACGTCCTGACTTTC.